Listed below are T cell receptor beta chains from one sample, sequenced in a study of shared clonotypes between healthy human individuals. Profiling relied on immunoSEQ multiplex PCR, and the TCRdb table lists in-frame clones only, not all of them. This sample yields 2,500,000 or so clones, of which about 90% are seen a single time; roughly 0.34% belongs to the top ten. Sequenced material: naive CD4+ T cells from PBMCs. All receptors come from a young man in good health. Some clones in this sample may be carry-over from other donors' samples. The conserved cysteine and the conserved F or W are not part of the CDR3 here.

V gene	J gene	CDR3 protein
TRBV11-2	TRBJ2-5	ASSSRGTQY
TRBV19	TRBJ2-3	ASSTLRATDTQY
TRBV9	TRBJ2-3	ASSVRTSGNTDTQY
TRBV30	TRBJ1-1	AGCSRFTEAF
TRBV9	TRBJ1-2	ASSVDPQGARSYGYT
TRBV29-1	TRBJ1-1	SVQSLGWPEAF
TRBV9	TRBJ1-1	ASSQGAQGTEAF
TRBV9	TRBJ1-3	ASSSHLLSGNTIY
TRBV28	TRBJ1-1	ASRKRGTEAF
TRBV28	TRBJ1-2	ASSPGTGVGGYT
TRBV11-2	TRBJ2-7	ASSRWGSYEQY
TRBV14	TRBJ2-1	ASSPRDSSYNEQF
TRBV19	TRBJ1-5	ASNPGPPRGQPQH
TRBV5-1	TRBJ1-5	ASSASLNQPQH
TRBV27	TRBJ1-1	ASTRYSGATEAF
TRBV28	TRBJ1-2	ASSLGSYYGYT
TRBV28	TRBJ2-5	ASSRLAGDQETQY
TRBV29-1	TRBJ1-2	TVEGGSKYGYT
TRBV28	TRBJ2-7	ASSLGIYYEQY
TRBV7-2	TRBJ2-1	ASSSRQGNNEQF
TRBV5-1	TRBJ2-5	ASSGRGWQETQY
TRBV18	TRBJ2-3	ASSPSADTQY
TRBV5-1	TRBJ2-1	ASSLSANNEQF
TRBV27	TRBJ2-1	ASSLGGSSYNEQF
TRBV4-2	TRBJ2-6	ASSQDGQGISGANVLT
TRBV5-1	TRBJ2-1	ASSLSGGSSYNEQF
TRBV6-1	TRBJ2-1	ASSAWTGDNEQF
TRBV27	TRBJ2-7	ASSLSASITRVPPYEQY
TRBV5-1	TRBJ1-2	ASSPEGVRGYYGYT
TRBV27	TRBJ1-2	ASSYRGDQGGYT
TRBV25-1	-	ASSGTTGTSFEQY
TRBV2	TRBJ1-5	AIEDREGQPQH
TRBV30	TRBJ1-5	AWGNRGRQPQH
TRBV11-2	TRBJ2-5	ASSPQSVGSVSETQY
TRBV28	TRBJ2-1	ASRGGAYNEQF
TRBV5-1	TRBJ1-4	ASSILPSGEKLF
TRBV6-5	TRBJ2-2	ASTRGSGTGELF
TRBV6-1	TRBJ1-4	ASTTNRGANEKLF
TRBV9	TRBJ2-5	ASSVLELQETQY